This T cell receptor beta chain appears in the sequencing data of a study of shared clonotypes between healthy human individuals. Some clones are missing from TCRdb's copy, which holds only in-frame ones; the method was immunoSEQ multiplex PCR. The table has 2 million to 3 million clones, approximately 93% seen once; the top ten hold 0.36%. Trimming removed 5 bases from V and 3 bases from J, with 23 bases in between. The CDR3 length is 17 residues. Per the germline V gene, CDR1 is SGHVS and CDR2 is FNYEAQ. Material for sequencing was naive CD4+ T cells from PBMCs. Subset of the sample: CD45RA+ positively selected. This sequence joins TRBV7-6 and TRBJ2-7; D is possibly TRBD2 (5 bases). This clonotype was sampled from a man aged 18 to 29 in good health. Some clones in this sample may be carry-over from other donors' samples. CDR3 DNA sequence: TGTGCCAGCAGCCAAACCCGGGCACCGGGGAGAGTCTACGAGCAGTACTTC. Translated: CASSQTRAPGRVYEQYF.